This T cell receptor (beta chain) was recorded in a study of CD8 T cells in ankylosing spondylitis. Making use of molecular barcodes, quantitative 5'-RACE generated TCR beta libraries. TCRdb re-called the 5' RACE reads through MiXCR, storing one row per CDR3 protein. The sample carries about 440,000 distinct CDR3 sequences, under 20% recorded once. The CDR3 has 13 residues. Between the trimmed V and J ends, which lost 0 bases and 8 bases, there was a span of 10 bases. Looked up from germline, CDR1 is LGHNA and CDR2 is YNFKEQ. A single count supports this clonotype. Its antigen is as yet unknown. Study findings and constraints: Matched synovial fluid from ankylosing spondylitis patients was reported to be enriched for disease-linked clones. The study identified a TCR beta motif of roughly eight highly homologous variants that appeared characteristic of ankylosing spondylitis blood. Previously reported in reactive arthritis synovial fluid and blood were some of the motif variants.

This clonotype was obtained from a male donor with ankylosing spondylitis. The rearrangement links TRBV4-2 to TRBJ1-1, with a weak D call TRBD1 (6 bases). The source material was blood, either unsorted or a sorted T cell fraction (not recorded which). Here the CDR3 reads CASSQDSGGEAFF. As DNA, the CDR3 is TGTGCCAGCAGCCAAGATTCCGGGGGCGAAGCTTTCTTT.